This T cell receptor (beta chain) was recovered during a study of patients and donors after allogeneic stem cell transplantation. Each CDR3 protein is one row after TCRdb ran MiXCR on the RT-PCR reads. The table shows some 880,000 distinct CDR3 sequences, with more than 15% occurring only once. There are 14 residues in the CDR3. V dropped 5 bases and J dropped 4 bases, with 14 bases sitting between them. This clonotype was seen ten or more times. The chain couples TRBV12-3 or TRBV12-4 to TRBJ1-2, with TRBD1 as a possible D gene (5 bases). The sequence was obtained from a human donor who was either an allogeneic HSCT recipient or a stem cell or donor lymphocyte infusion donor (not recorded which). It is not recorded whose cells these are; they may come from a transplant donor. The material sequenced was blood, either unsorted or a sorted T cell fraction (not recorded which). The DNA of the CDR3 is TGTGCCAGCAGTCCGGGACGGCTCCTCTATGGCTACACCTTC. This sequence encodes CASSPGRLLYGYTF.